These 4 T cell receptor beta chains were sequenced from one sample in a study of CD8+CD57+ T cells in acquired aplastic anemia. According to the study, genomic DNA was the template for TCR beta VDJ and CDR3 profiling. TCRdb re-derived calls from the reads in MiXCR, one entry per CDR3 protein. The sample lists about 270,000 distinct CDR3 sequences, around 60% seen once, with around 8% in the top ten. The sample taken for sequencing was sorted CD4+, CD8+, or CD8+CD57+ T cells (not recorded which) from PBMCs. The receptor source for this set is a human donor with severe aplastic anemia or a healthy control (not recorded which).

This clonotype was found many times. The chain is built from TRBV7-2 and TRBJ2-7; 7 bases map to TRBD2. V lost 5 bases, J lost 0 bases, and 10 bases stayed unmatched. The CDR3 covers 16 residues. CDR1 and CDR2 from the germline V gene are SGHTA and FQGNSA. Written as DNA, the CDR3 is TGTGCCAGCAGCCGTGGGCCTAGCGGCCTCTCCTACGAGCAGTACTTC. It is translated as CASSRGPSGLSYEQYF.

This clonotype was seen more than once but under ten times. The CDR3 coding sequence is TGCGCCAGCAGCTTTTCTCAGGGTCCCTACGAGCAGTACTTC. Translation: CASSFSQGPYEQYF. The chain recombines TRBV5-1 with TRBJ2-7, with D maybe TRBD1 (5 bases). V was pared by 2 bases and J by 2 bases, with 11 bases between. The CDR3 extends over 14 amino acids. Germline CDR1 SGHRS, CDR2 YFSETQ.

This clonotype was recorded many times. The gene calls are TRBV11-2 and TRBJ2-5, with a weak D call TRBD1 (6 bases). The CDR3 length is 17 residues. CDR1 is SGHAT and CDR2 is FQNNGV in the germline V gene. The V end was cut by 3 bases, the J end by 4 bases, with 21 bases between. CDR3 sequence: CASSFRNRGGVGETQYF. CDR3 DNA: TGTGCCAGCAGCTTTAGAAATAGAGGGGGAGTAGGAGAGACCCAGTACTTC.

The gene calls are TRBV7-2 and TRBJ2-1; 16 bases are shared with TRBD2. The germline gives CDR1 SGHTA, CDR2 FQGNSA. The length of the CDR3 is 18 residues. The J segment lost 5 bases and the V segment lost 1 base, leaving 5 bases of the junction unmatched. CDR3 loop: CASSLEGTSGRGNNEQFF. Written as DNA, the CDR3 is TGTGCCAGCAGCTTAGAAGGGACTAGCGGGAGGGGAAACAATGAGCAGTTCTTC.